The TCR beta chain under discussion was sequenced for a study of T cells after yellow fever vaccination. TCRdb redid the calling of the 5' RACE reads with MiXCR, one entry per CDR3 protein. The table shows 300,000 to 400,000 distinct CDR3 sequences, with about 10% occurring only once. Concerning this clonotype itself: Its specificity is unknown.

Study-level points and caveats: By day 5 rather than day 15, the secondary response had peaked, though it was weaker. Most clones from primary vaccination resurfaced after the booster (around 97% CD4, approximately 87% CD8).

The material was CD4+ T cells sorted from PBMCs, obtained 45 days after the yellow fever booster vaccination. The sequence was collected from a man younger than 30 who received the YFV17D yellow fever vaccine.

The CDR3 loop reads CASSTGQEYGYTF. Written as DNA, the CDR3 is TGTGCCAGCTCGACAGGGCAGGAATATGGCTACACCTTC. The J gene is TRBJ1-2, the V gene TRBV18; 7 bases fit TRBD1. Germline V gene data show CDR1 as KGHSH and CDR2 as LQKENI. V dropped 6 bases and J dropped 5; count of bases not matched to a gene: 6. The CDR3 runs to 13 residues.